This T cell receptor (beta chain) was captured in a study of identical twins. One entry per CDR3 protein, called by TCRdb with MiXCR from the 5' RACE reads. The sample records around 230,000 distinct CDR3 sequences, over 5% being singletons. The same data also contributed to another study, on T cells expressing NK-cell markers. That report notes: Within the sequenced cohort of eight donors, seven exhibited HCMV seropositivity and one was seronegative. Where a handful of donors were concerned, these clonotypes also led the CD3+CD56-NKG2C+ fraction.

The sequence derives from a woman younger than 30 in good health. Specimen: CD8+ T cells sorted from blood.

CDR3: CASSLFPPVAGWGETQYF. The DNA for the CDR3 is TGTGCCAGCAGCTTATTCCCCCCCGTGGCAGGATGGGGGGAGACCCAGTACTTC. This chain connects TRBV11-1 to TRBJ2-5; the D gene could be TRBD1 or TRBD2 (5 bases each). The V end was cut by 2 bases, the J end by 5 bases, with 24 bases between. Germline loops: CDR1 SGHAT, CDR2 FQDESV (reference sequence). The CDR3 is 18 residues long. Filled out from reference TRBV11-1 and TRBJ2-5, the complete variable domain reads EAEVAQSPRYKITEKSQAVAFWCDPISGHATLYWYRQILGQGPELLVQFQDESVVDDSQLPKDRFSAERLKGVDSTLKIQPAELGDSAMYLCASSLFPPVAGWGETQYFGPGTRLLVL.